This T cell receptor beta chain emerged from a study of cytomegalovirus exposure and HLA in healthy donors. Study-wide background: Falling in the Caucasian-associated ancestry cluster were about four fifths of some 400 genotyped donors. Broader study findings: Reports described diagnosis of cytomegalovirus status by the classifier as highly specific and sensitive. Testing in vitro showed a few CMV-associated chains specific for CMV antigens.

Donors consisted of healthy bone marrow donors. The PCR contained 60 Vbeta and 13 Jbeta primers. The method was immunoSEQ multiplex PCR; TCRdb's version includes in-frame clones alone and lacks a portion of them. The sample has some 57,000 clones, over 60% seen once. This clone was counted only a few times. Its antigen is as yet unknown. The germline CDR1 and CDR2 sequences are LGHNT and FRNRAP. Trimming stripped 6 bases from V and 3 bases from J, with 16 bases between. CDR3 length: 15 amino acids. The chain links TRBV12-5 to TRBJ2-3; D is possibly TRBD2 (6 bases). Sequences were obtained from PBMCs. This TCR derives from a woman in her twenties or thirties in good health and CMV-seronegative. CDR3 amino acids: CASGPPGGATDTQYF. In DNA form, the CDR3 reads TGTGCTAGTGGCCCTCCGGGCGGGGCAACAGATACGCAGTATTTT.